This entry lists 8 T cell receptor beta chains sequenced from one sample in a study of blood T cells in healthy people across ages. Primed by a sample-barcoded 5' primer and a J-beta primer mix, a second PCR proceeded for roughly 6 to 12 cycles. TCRdb called the 5' RACE reads again in MiXCR, with one record for every CDR3 protein. The sample carries roughly 2 million distinct CDR3 sequences, around half recorded once. The sequencing input was blood. Receptors were obtained from a woman between 40 and 50 years old in good health.

The gene calls are TRBV20-1 and TRBJ2-4; D is perhaps TRBD1 (5 bases). Germline CDR1 and CDR2: DFQATT and SNEGSKA (reference sequence). The germline V and J ends were trimmed by 4 bases and 13 bases, with 26 bases remaining between them. This CDR3 is built from 15 residues. The CDR3 DNA reads as TGCAGTGCTACCGCGTCGACAGACTCCTACAATGGGCAGTACTTC. Protein: CSATASTDSYNGQYF.

This clonotype was observed a few times. CDR3 DNA sequence: TGCGCCAGCAGCCCGCGGCGTGCTAGCGGCGTCGGAGATACGCAGTATTTT. Translated: CASSPRRASGVGDTQYF. V usage is TRBV5-1 and J usage is TRBJ2-3, with 7 bases identical to TRBD2. The length of the CDR3 is 17 residues. Germline loops: CDR1 SGHRS, CDR2 YFSETQ. Unmatched junction bases numbered 16, after V lost 4 bases and J lost 5 bases.

V is TRBV6-2 or TRBV6-3 and J is TRBJ2-5; D is possibly TRBD1 (5 bases). The J call could be wrong; TRBJ2-7 is a better fit for the DNA end. Germline values: CDR1 MNHEY, CDR2 SVGEGT. The CDR3 runs to 14 residues. CDR3 sequence (DNA): TGTGCCAGCAGTGCAAATGGGGCCTCGTACGAGCAGTACTTC. This codes for CASSANGASYEQYF.

V is TRBV9 and J is TRBJ2-5, with 10 positions matching TRBD2. This CDR3 spans 16 amino acids. The germline V gene encodes CDR1 SGDLS and CDR2 YYNGEE. Unmatched junction bases numbered 3, after V lost 0 bases and J lost 1 base. In DNA form, the CDR3 reads TGTGCCAGCAGCGTAGGAGCGGGGGGGATCCAAGAGACCCAGTACTTC. Encoded protein: CASSVGAGGIQETQYF.

The chain joins TRBV4-3 to TRBJ2-1, with 11 bases aligning to TRBD2. The J call may be faulty, since TRBJ2-7 better matches the DNA end. The CDR3 covers 16 residues. The germline V gene encodes CDR1 LGHNA and CDR2 YSLEER. Written as DNA, the CDR3 is TGCGCCAGCAGCCAGGTGACTAGCGGGGTGAGGAATGAGCAGTACTTC. It specifies CASSQVTSGVRNEQYF.

This rearrangement joins TRBV27 to TRBJ1-6; no firm D call. V shed 3 bases and J shed 6 bases, with 9 bases lying between them. CDR1 MNHEY and CDR2 SMNVEV come from the germline V gene (reference sequence). The CDR3 covers 14 residues. Written as DNA, the CDR3 is TGTGCCAGCAGTTTTGAATATATTAATTCACCCCTCCACTTT. It yields the protein CASSFEYINSPLHF.

The V gene is TRBV27, the J gene TRBJ1-4; TRBD1 agrees at 8 bases. The germline CDR1 and CDR2 sequences are MNHEY and SMNVEV (reference sequence). V trimming: 6 bases; J trimming: 5 bases; junction bases outside the gene matches: 17. The CDR3 contains 18 residues. The CDR3 sequence: CASRFIAPPTGGNEKLFF. CDR3 DNA sequence: TGTGCCAGCAGATTCATCGCGCCCCCAACAGGGGGGAATGAAAAACTGTTTTTT.

J is TRBJ1-2 and V is TRBV4-3; D unclear. V lost 0 bases and J lost 4, with 15 bases in between. The CDR3 length is 16 residues. CDR1 LGHNA and CDR2 YSLEER come from the germline V gene. The CDR3 DNA reads as TGCGCCAGCAGCCAAGATGGAGGGAGTTATGGCTATGGCTACACCTTC. Amino acid sequence: CASSQDGGSYGYGYTF.